This T cell receptor (beta chain) was captured by sequencing in a study of CD8 T cells in Susac syndrome. TEMRA cells were enriched by FACS, while CD8+ and CD4+ T cells were obtained through a negative isolation that was performed magnetically. An input of about 0.5 to 1 ug of RNA was subjected to reverse transcription using random hexamers. TCRdb reprocessed the immunoSEQ multiplex PCR reads via MiXCR and lists one record per CDR3 protein. The sample records 330,000 or so distinct CDR3 sequences, over 75% being singletons. CDR1 is SQVTM and CDR2 is ANQGSEA in the germline V gene. The CDR3 sequence is 13 residues long. V lost 4 bases to trimming and J lost 0 bases, with 6 bases between them.

This sequence was found in a human donor with multiple sclerosis. The chain has TRBV29-1 and TRBJ2-2; no clear D. Sequencing was done on a sample of CD8+ T cells from PBMCs. DNA of the CDR3: TGCAGCGTTGGGGTCCCGAACACCGGGGAGCTGTTTTTT. Its translation is CSVGVPNTGELFF.